This TCR beta chain was documented in a study of blood T cell repertoires in COVID-19. Study as a whole: Whether acute or convalescent, the COVID-19 samples came from the United States, Italy and Spain. T cells, B-cell-depleted T cells, or PBMCs provided the cDNA or gDNA that served as material.

V shed 6 bases, J shed 0 bases, and the junction held 6 bases outside the gene matches. From germline, CDR1 is LNHDA and CDR2 SQIVND (reference sequence). This CDR3 is built from 15 residues. Some clones are missing from TCRdb's copy, which holds only in-frame ones; the method was immunoSEQ multiplex PCR. The top ten clones hold 3.2% of a sample with around 21,000 clones, roughly 83% of them seen once. The receptor was isolated from a man between 35 and 55 years old with acute or convalescent COVID-19. The sequenced sample consisted of peripheral blood. The J gene is TRBJ1-1, the V gene TRBV19; TRBD1 matches 8 bases. The CDR3 region is CASRDRGMMNTEAFF. CDR3 DNA sequence: TGTGCCAGTAGAGACAGGGGAATGATGAACACTGAAGCTTTCTTT.